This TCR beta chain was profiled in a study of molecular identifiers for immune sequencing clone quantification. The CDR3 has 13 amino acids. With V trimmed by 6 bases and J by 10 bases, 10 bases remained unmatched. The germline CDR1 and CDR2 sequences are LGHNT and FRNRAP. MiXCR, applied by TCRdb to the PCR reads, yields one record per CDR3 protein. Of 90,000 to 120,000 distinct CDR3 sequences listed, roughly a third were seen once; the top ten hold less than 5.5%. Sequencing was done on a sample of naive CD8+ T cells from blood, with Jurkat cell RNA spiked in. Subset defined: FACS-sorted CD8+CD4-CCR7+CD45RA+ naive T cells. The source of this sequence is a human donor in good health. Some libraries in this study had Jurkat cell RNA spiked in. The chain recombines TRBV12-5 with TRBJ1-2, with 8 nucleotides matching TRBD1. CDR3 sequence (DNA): TGTGCTAGTGGCGCACCGGGACAGGAAGCCTACACCTTC. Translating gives CASGAPGQEAYTF.